The 9 T cell receptor beta chains below were found in one sample sequenced in a study of blood T cell repertoires in COVID-19. TCRdb keeps only in-frame clones here, not all; method: immunoSEQ multiplex PCR. The sample lists more than 110,000 clones; roughly 84% were seen once. The sample taken for sequencing was PBMCs or T cells enriched from blood (not recorded which). The source is a man aged 40-50 years with acute COVID-19.

This chain uses TRBV27 with TRBJ2-7; TRBD1 matches 11 bases. The CDR3 contains 16 residues. The V and J ends lost 5 bases and 1 base, in that order; junction bases with no gene match: 7. Germline V gene sequence: CDR1 MNHEY, CDR2 SMNVEV (reference sequence). CDR3 nucleotides: TGTGCCAGCAGTATTAACCGGGACAGGGGGTCCTACGAGCAGTACTTC. Its protein product is CASSINRDRGSYEQYF.

The chain links TRBV18 to TRBJ1-3; no firm D call. Trimming took off 1 base at V and 0 bases at J, with 10 bases between the two ends. The CDR3 runs to 16 residues. The germline V gene has CDR1 KGHSH and CDR2 LQKENI. The CDR3 sequence: CASSPQYKLSGNTIYF. CDR3 nucleotides: TGTGCCAGCTCACCACAATATAAGCTCTCTGGAAACACCATATATTTT.

V is TRBV19 and J is TRBJ1-1; weak D call: TRBD1 (5 bases). The V end lost 7 bases, the J end lost 0 bases, and 9 bases lay between the germline ends. The CDR3 spans 13 residues. Germline CDR1 is LNHDA and CDR2 is SQIVND (reference sequence). The CDR3 is CASNRQMNTEAFF. In DNA, the CDR3 is TGTGCCAGTAACAGACAGATGAACACTGAAGCTTTCTTT. Complete variable domain (other parts from reference TRBV19 and TRBJ1-1): DGGITQSPKYLFRKEGQNVTLSCEQNLNHDAMYWYRQDPGQGLRLIYYSQIVNDFQKGDIAEGYSVSREKKESFPLTVTSAQKNPTAFYLCASNRQMNTEAFFGQGTRLTVV.

This chain uses TRBV5-1 with TRBJ2-7; TRBD1 aligns across 9 bases. The CDR3 spans 15 residues. The ends lost 3 bases at V and 4 bases at J; junction bases unmatched: 8. Germline-derived CDR1 and CDR2 are SGHRS and YFSETQ. CDR3 residues: CASSSWTGVGYEQYF. CDR3 nucleotides: TGCGCCAGCAGCTCCTGGACAGGGGTCGGTTACGAGCAGTACTTC.

The rearrangement links TRBV11-3 to TRBJ1-3; a weak D match, TRBD1 (5 bases). Germline loops: CDR1 SGHNT, CDR2 YENEEA. V was shortened by 3 bases and J by 3 bases, with 6 bases between the two germline ends. The CDR3 has 13 amino acids. CDR3 in DNA: TGTGCCAGCAGCTTCGACAGTGGAAACACCATATATTTT. Its translation: CASSFDSGNTIYF.

This clone was observed once. V is TRBV19 and J is TRBJ2-6; D not certain. This CDR3 has 17 residues. V lost 5 bases, J lost 4 bases, and 18 bases lay in between. Germline-derived CDR1 and CDR2 are LNHDA and SQIVND (reference sequence). Written as DNA, the CDR3 is TGTGCCAGTAGTCAGGATCTATTGGTGGTGGGGGCCAACGTCCTGACTTTC. Translated, it gives CASSQDLLVVGANVLTF.

The gene calls are TRBV4-3 and TRBJ2-1; TRBD2 aligns across 9 bases. The CDR3 spans 15 residues. Germline V gene data show CDR1 as LGHNA and CDR2 as YSLEER. Trimming at V came to 4 bases and at J to 3 bases, leaving 4 bases not matched to a gene. The CDR3 DNA follows: TGCGCCAGCAGCCGGGCGCGGGGGGGCTACAATGAGCAGTTCTTC. Its translation is CASSRARGGYNEQFF.

This clone was picked up a small number of times. The junction departs from germline at one end; a sequencing error may be responsible. This chain links TRBV7-8 with TRBJ1-2; 9 bases align to TRBD1. CDR3 length: 15 residues. Germline loops: CDR1 SGHVS, CDR2 FQNEAQ. The CDR3 here is CASSVGTGLNFGYTF. CDR3 sequence (DNA): TGTGCCAGCAGCGTAGGGACAGGGCTGAACTTTGGCTACACCTTC.

The chain uses TRBV28 and TRBJ1-1; D is uncertain. This CDR3 contains 11 residues. Germline-derived CDR1 and CDR2 are MDHEN and SYDVKM. Trimming stripped 6 bases from V and 1 base from J, with 3 bases between. The CDR3 nucleotides are TGTGCCAGCAGCAGGAACACTGAAGCTTTCTTT. Protein product: CASSRNTEAFF.